This TCR beta chain was captured by sequencing in a study of blood T cell repertoires in COVID-19. Study-wide background: COVID-19 samples, acute and convalescent, were from the United States, Italy and Spain. The analysed material was cDNA or gDNA that came from T cells, B-cell-depleted T cells, or PBMCs.

CDR1 is MNHEY, CDR2 SMNVEV, per germline (reference sequence). V dropped 0 bases and J dropped 1 base, with 12 bases sitting between them. The CDR3 length is 16 residues. The method was immunoSEQ multiplex PCR; TCRdb's version includes in-frame clones alone and lacks a portion of them. The sample contains some 220,000 clones, about 84% of which appear only once. This sequence joins TRBV27 and TRBJ1-2; no definite D call. The TCR sequence derives from a human donor in a cohort sampled during active COVID-19. Sequenced: peripheral blood. CDR3 sequence reads: CASSLSFWGVNYGYTF. CDR3 bases: TGTGCCAGCAGTTTATCGTTCTGGGGAGTTAACTATGGCTACACCTTC.